This T cell receptor (beta chain) was captured by sequencing in a study of blood T cells in healthy people across ages. Looked up from germline, CDR1 is LGHNA and CDR2 is YSLEER. The length of the CDR3 is 13 residues. Trimming left V 4 bases short and J 5 bases short, with 10 bases between. To note about this clonotype: Its matching antigen is unknown.

Overall study findings and caveats: The study found TCR beta diversity correlated strongly with naive T cell percentage.

A second PCR, run for about 6 to 12 cycles, used a sample-barcoded 5' primer plus a J-beta primer mix. TCRdb called the 5' RACE reads again in MiXCR, with one record for every CDR3 protein. Of hundreds of thousands of distinct CDR3 sequences in the sample, 49% were seen once. Specimen: blood. The J gene is TRBJ2-3, the V gene TRBV4-3; D is undetermined. The receptor comes from a woman aged 55-70 years in good health. This CDR3 reads CASSPRAQDTQYF. Written as DNA, the CDR3 is TGCGCCAGCAGCCCCCGGGCCCAAGATACGCAGTATTTT.